This T cell receptor (beta chain) was recovered during a study of blood T cell repertoires in COVID-19. Study-wide background: Spain, Italy and the United States supplied samples that represented acute and convalescent COVID-19. PBMCs, B-cell-depleted T cells, or T cells were the source of the cDNA or gDNA that made up the material.

Authors' analysis steps: Estimation of nucleated cell counts relied on the amplification of reference gene primers. Profiling relied on immunoSEQ multiplex PCR, and the TCRdb table lists in-frame clones only, not all of them. V and J calls and clone size are as listed in that table; D and trimming were resolved from the DNA. The sample holds about 90,000 clones, more than 70% seen once. V lost 4 bases and J lost 6; bases outside the gene matches: 7. The CDR3 is 15 amino acids. The germline gives CDR1 SGHRS, CDR2 YFSETQ. In this sample, this clone turned up once. Sequencing used peripheral blood. This receptor was taken from a man between 60 and 70 years old with acute or convalescent COVID-19. The chain combines TRBV5-1 with TRBJ1-2, with TRBD1 identical over 12 bases. The CDR3 DNA is TGCGCCAGCAGCCCTTGGGACAGGGGGCGCGATGGCTACACCTTC. This translates into CASSPWDRGRDGYTF.